This TCR beta chain came from a study of Graves' ophthalmopathy and Graves' hyperthyroidism. V gave up 3 bases and J gave up 4 bases; unmatched junction bases: 8. This CDR3 contains 15 residues. Per the germline V gene, CDR1 is SGHRS and CDR2 is YFSETQ. Beta-chain TCR CDR3 regions were amplified from RNA transcripts. After a first-round RT-PCR with HTBI primers, a second-round multiplex PCR was run. TCRdb called the multiplex PCR reads again in MiXCR, with one record for every CDR3 protein. The data hold hundreds of thousands of distinct CDR3 sequences, with roughly 14% observed a single time. This clonotype has ten or more counts.

The source material was peripheral blood. The receptor's source is a woman in her late teens or twenties with stable Graves' hyperthyroidism. The J gene is TRBJ2-5, the V gene TRBV5-1, with 8 bases that match TRBD1. This CDR3 reads CASSSIGQGLETQYF. CDR3 nucleotides: TGCGCCAGCAGCTCTATCGGACAGGGTTTAGAGACCCAGTACTTC.